The source of this TCR beta chain is a study of T-cell reconstitution after alpha-beta-depleted transplantation in children. Study-level results: Once a year had passed after transplant, T-cell counts and diversity came mostly from newly produced T cells. About two months after transplant, alpha-beta T cells reportedly came from several hundred expanded graft clones.

Details on this clonotype: The antigen remains unidentified. At one end the junction does not follow the germline gene, possibly because of a read error.

Molecular barcoding with unique molecular identifiers was used for the TCRbeta library. TCRdb reprocessed the PCR reads with MiXCR, giving one entry per CDR3 protein. This table holds 530,000 or so distinct CDR3 sequences, roughly a quarter found once. The CDR3 extends over 19 amino acids. From germline, CDR1 is SGHAT and CDR2 FQDESV (reference sequence). The receptor comes from a boy younger than two with Wiskott-Aldrich syndrome, due to receive a stem cell transplant. This sequence joins TRBV11-1 and TRBJ2-1; either TRBD1 or TRBD2 may supply D (6 bases each). Material: PBMCs, obtained before TCRalphabeta/CD19-depleted stem cell transplant. The DNA of the CDR3 is TGTGCCAGCAGCCTAGAACAGTTTTCAGGGCCTCCGGGGGACAATGAGCATTTCTTC. It translates to CASSLEQFSGPPGDNEHFF. Looking up the rest from reference TRBV11-1 and TRBJ2-1 gives the full variable domain: EAEVAQSPRYKITEKSQAVAFWCDPISGHATLYWYRQILGQGPELLVQFQDESVVDDSQLPKDRFSAERLKGVDSTLKIQPAELGDSAMYLCASSLEQFSGPPGDNEHFFGPGTRLTVL.